Listed below are T cell receptor beta chains from one sample, sequenced in a study of CD8 T cells in ankylosing spondylitis. TCRdb reanalysed the 5' RACE reads using MiXCR and keeps one entry per CDR3 protein. The sample lists just over 150,000 distinct CDR3 sequences, around 18% seen once, with over 7% in the top ten. The sequencing input was blood, either unsorted or a sorted T cell fraction (not recorded which). The source is a male donor with ankylosing spondylitis or in good health (not recorded which). Both conserved end residues are part of each CDR3. A D gene is named only where the DNA matches it firmly. Size is omitted from some rows. Given values are once, few, many or a class for expanded clones.

d_gene	j_gene	abundance	v_gene	CDR3aa	CDR3nt
TRBD1	TRBJ2-2	NA	TRBV20-1	CSARSSLTGLNTGELFF	TGCAGTGCTAGATCCTCTCTGACAGGGTTGAACACCGGGGAGCTGTTTTTT
NA	TRBJ1-2	many	TRBV20-1	CSARPGPKYGYTF	TGCAGTGCTAGACCAGGGCCTAAGTATGGCTACACCTTC
TRBD1	TRBJ1-1	few	TRBV11-2	CASSQTNRRGRGTEAFF	TGTGCCAGCAGCCAGACTAATAGAAGGGGGCGGGGGACTGAAGCTTTCTTT
NA	TRBJ1-5	once	TRBV27	CASTGRGDNQPQHF	TGTGCCAGCACGGGCAGGGGAGACAATCAGCCCCAGCATTTT
TRBD1	TRBJ2-3	many	TRBV5-1	CASSLAQGANFGTDTQYF	TGCGCCAGCAGCTTGGCACAGGGGGCGAATTTTGGCACAGATACGCAGTATTTT
NA	TRBJ2-2	NA	TRBV7-9	CASSSYRDKGSGELFF	TGTGCCAGCAGCTCCTACAGGGATAAAGGGTCCGGGGAGCTGTTTTTT
NA	TRBJ2-3	many	TRBV19	CASSRASTDTQYF	TGTGCCAGTAGCCGGGCCTCCACAGATACGCAGTATTTT
NA	TRBJ2-1	few	TRBV5-4	CASSLAGARDEQFF	TGTGCCAGCAGCTTGGCAGGGGCAAGGGATGAGCAGTTCTTC
NA	TRBJ1-5	many	TRBV20-1	CSANTGSNQPQHF	TGCAGTGCTAACACAGGTAGCAATCAGCCCCAGCATTTT
NA	TRBJ2-4	NA	TRBV29-1	CSVMWGENIQYF	TGCAGCGTTATGTGGGGGGAAAACATTCAGTACTTC
TRBD2	TRBJ2-2	many	TRBV28	CASSFGLAGTGELFF	TGTGCCAGCAGTTTTGGACTAGCGGGAACCGGGGAGCTGTTTTTT
NA	TRBJ1-3	few	TRBV20-1	CSARTEGNTIYF	TGCAGTGCTCGGACAGAGGGAAACACCATATATTTT
NA	TRBJ2-1	NA	TRBV3-1	CASSQGAGYEQFF	TGTGCCAGCAGCCAAGGAGCCGGCTATGAGCAGTTCTTC
NA	TRBJ2-7	NA	TRBV27	CASSPRTRGNEQYF	TGTGCCAGCAGTCCAAGGACTAGGGGGAACGAGCAGTACTTC
TRBD2	TRBJ2-7	NA	TRBV11-2	CASSRGLAGGKRSYEQYF	TGTGCCAGCAGTCGTGGACTAGCGGGAGGGAAGAGGTCCTACGAGCAGTACTTC
NA	TRBJ2-5	few	TRBV9	CASSVGTGTPGRETQYF	TGTGCCAGCAGCGTAGGGACGGGGACCCCTGGGCGAGAGACCCAGTACTTC
NA	TRBJ1-2	NA	TRBV29-1	CSVIDSLDNYGYTF	TGCAGCGTGATAGACAGTCTAGATAACTATGGCTACACCTTC
TRBD1	TRBJ2-7	NA	TRBV14	CASSLRQGSSYEQYF	TGTGCCAGCAGCCTCAGACAGGGATCATCCTACGAGCAGTACTTC
NA	TRBJ1-2	NA	TRBV5-7	CASSLDTLWDYGYTF	TGTGCCAGCAGCTTGGACACACTCTGGGACTATGGCTACACCTTC